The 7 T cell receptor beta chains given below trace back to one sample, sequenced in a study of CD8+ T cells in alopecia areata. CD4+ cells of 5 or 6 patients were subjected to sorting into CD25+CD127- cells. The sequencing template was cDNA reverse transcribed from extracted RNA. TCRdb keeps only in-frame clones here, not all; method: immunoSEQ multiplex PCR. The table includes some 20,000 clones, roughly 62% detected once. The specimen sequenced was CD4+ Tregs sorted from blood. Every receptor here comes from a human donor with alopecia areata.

CDR3 amino acids: CASSLEGGKRNTIYF. The CDR3, as DNA: TGTGCCAGCAGCTTAGAAGGGGGCAAAAGAAACACCATATATTTT. The V gene is TRBV7-9, the J gene TRBJ1-3; 7 nucleotides line up with TRBD1. V lost 1 base, J lost 5 bases, and 5 bases stayed unmatched. The CDR3 has 15 amino acids. Germline V gene lookup returns CDR1 SEHNR and CDR2 FQNEAQ (reference sequence).

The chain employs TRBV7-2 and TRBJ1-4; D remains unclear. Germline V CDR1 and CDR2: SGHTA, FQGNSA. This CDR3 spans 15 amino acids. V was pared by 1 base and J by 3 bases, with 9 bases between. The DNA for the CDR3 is TGTGCCAGCAGCTTAGTTTACAAACCTAATGAAAAACTGTTTTTT. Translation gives CASSLVYKPNEKLFF.

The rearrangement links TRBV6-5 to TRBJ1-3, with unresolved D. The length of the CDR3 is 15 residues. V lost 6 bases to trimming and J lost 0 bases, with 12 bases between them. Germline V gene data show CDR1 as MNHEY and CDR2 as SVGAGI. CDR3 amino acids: CASSQKPVSGNTIYF. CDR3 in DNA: TGTGCCAGCAGCCAGAAGCCAGTCTCTGGAAACACCATATATTTT.

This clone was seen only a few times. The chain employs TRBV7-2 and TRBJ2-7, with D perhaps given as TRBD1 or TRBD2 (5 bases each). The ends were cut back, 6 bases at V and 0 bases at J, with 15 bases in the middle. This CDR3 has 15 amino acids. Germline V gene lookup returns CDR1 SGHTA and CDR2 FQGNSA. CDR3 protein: CASRLGRSSSYEQYF. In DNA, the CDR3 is TGTGCCAGCAGGTTGGGACGGTCGAGCTCCTACGAGCAGTACTTC.

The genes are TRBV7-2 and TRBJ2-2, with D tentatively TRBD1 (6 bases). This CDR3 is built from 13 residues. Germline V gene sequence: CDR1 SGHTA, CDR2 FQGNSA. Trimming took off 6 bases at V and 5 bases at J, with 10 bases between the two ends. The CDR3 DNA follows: TGTGCCAGCAGACAACAGGGAACCGGGGAGCTGTTTTTT. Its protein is CASRQQGTGELFF.

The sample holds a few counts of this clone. The CDR3 spells CASSLGDTQYF. The CDR3 DNA reads as TGTGCCAGCAGTCTAGGAGATACGCAGTATTTT. The chain carries TRBV27 and TRBJ2-3; D is unclear. Per germline, CDR1 MNHEY and CDR2 SMNVEV (reference sequence). Trimming shortened V by 5 bases and J by 5 bases, and 5 bases separated the two germline ends. The length of the CDR3 is 11 residues.

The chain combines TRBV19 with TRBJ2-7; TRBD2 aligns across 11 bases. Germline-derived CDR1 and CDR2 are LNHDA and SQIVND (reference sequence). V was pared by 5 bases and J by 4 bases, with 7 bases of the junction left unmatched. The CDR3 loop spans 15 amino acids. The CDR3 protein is CASSSTSGGAYEQYF. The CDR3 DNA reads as TGTGCCAGTAGTTCTACTAGCGGGGGAGCGTACGAGCAGTACTTC.